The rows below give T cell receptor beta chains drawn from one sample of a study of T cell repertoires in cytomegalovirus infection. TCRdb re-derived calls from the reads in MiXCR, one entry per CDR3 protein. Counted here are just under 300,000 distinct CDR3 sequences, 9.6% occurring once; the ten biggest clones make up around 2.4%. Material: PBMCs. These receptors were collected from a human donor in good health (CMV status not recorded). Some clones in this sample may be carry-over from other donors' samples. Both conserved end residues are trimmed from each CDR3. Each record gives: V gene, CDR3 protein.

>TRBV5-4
ASSVPRRQGADGYT
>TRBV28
ASTFSGGQGGAF
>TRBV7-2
ASIAGPSETQY
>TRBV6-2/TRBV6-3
ASSLGGTSGPGELF
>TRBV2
ASSAGDEQY
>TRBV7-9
ASSLARTGGREQY
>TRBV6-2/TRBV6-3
ASTPPDLGNTEAF
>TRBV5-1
ASSADSLGQPQH
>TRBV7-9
ASSPDSHNSPLH
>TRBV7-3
ASRLGTATGELF
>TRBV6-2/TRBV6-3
ASSYGGLDTDTQY
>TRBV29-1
SVEDPRTGVYNEQF
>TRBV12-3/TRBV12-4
ASSFTFGGYYTDTQY
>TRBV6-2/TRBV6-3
ASSVGTSPGETQY
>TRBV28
ASSPLGGARN
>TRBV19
ASGPGQAGTEAF
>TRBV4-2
ASSQDPLGTTAEAF
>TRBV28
ASSLVPGSGANVLT
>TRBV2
ASSLRGYYNEQF
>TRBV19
ASSKEGVGLNTGELF
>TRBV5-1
ASSLVQGRHQETQY
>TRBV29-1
SVHRADMNTEAF
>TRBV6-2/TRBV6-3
ASSYTRGGNTGELF
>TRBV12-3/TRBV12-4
ASSEGGRNEQF
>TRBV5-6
ASSLLAAAQETQY
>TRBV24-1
ATSDLYRANEQF